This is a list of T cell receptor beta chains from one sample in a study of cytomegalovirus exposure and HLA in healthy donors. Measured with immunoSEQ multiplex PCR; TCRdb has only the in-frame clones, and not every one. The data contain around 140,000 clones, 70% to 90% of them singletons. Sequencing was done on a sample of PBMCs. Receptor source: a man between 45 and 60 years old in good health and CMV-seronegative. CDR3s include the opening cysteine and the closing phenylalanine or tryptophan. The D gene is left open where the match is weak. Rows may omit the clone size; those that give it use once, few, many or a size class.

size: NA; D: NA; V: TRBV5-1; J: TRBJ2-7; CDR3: CASSSQTGNEQYF; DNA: TGCGCCAGCAGCTCTCAAACAGGGAACGAGCAGTACTTC
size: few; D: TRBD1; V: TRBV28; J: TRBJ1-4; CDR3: CASSLPGTGVEKLFF; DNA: TGTGCCAGCAGTTTACCCGGGACAGGGGTCGAAAAACTGTTTTTT
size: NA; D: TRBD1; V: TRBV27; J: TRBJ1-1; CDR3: CASRITGGLNTEAFF; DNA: TGTGCCAGCAGGATTACAGGGGGCCTGAACACTGAAGCTTTCTTT
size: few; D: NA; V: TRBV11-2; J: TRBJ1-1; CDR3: CASSSGNTEAFF; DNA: TGTGCCAGCAGCTCGGGGAACACTGAAGCTTTCTTT
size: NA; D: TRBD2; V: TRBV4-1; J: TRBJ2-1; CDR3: CASSQELAGREQFF; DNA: TGCGCCAGCAGCCAAGAACTAGCGGGACGGGAGCAGTTCTTC
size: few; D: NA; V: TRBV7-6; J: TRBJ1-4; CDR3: CASSRDSTNEKLFF; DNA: TGTGCCAGCAGCAGAGATTCAACTAATGAAAAACTGTTTTTT
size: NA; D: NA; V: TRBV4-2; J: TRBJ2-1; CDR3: CASSQDRSYNEQFF; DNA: TGTGCCAGCAGCCAAGACAGGTCCTACAATGAGCAGTTCTTC
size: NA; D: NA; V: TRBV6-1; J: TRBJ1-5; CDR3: CASRITSGNQPQHF; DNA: TGTGCCAGCAGAATCACTTCGGGCAATCAGCCCCAGCATTTT
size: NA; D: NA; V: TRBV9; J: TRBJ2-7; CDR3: CASSVGGTSPSRQYF; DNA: TGTGCCAGCAGCGTTGGGGGGACCTCACCTTCCCGGCAGTACTTC
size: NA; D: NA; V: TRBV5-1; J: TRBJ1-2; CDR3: CASSLGGLGNYGYTF; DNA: TGCGCCAGCAGCCTGGGGGGGCTCGGCAACTATGGCTACACCTTC
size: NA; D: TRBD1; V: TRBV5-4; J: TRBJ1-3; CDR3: CASSHRQGNTIYF; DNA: TGTGCCAGCAGCCACAGACAGGGTAACACCATATATTTT
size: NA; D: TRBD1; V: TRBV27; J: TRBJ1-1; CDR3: CASSLHGTGIVNTEAFF; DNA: TGTGCCAGCAGTTTACATGGGACAGGGATCGTGAACACTGAAGCTTTCTTT
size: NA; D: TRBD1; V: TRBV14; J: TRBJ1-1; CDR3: CASSHYGQGAPNTEAFF; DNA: TGTGCCAGCAGCCATTACGGACAGGGGGCTCCGAACACTGAAGCTTTCTTT
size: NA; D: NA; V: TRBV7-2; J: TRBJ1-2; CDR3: CASSLDRGTYGYTF; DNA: TGTGCCAGCAGCTTAGATCGGGGAACCTATGGCTACACCTTC
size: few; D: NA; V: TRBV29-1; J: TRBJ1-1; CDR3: CSVCGAGVGYTEAFF; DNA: TGCAGCGTTTGTGGGGCAGGGGTTGGGTACACTGAAGCTTTCTTT
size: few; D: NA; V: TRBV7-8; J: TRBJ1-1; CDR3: CASSSLSRPGHRQSEAFF; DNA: TGTGCCAGCAGCTCTCTATCCAGACCGGGACACCGGCAGAGTGAAGCTTTCTTT
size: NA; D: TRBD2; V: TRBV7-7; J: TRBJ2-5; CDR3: CASSLGLAGGGETQYF; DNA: TGTGCTAGCAGCCTGGGACTAGCGGGAGGCGGGGAGACCCAGTACTTC
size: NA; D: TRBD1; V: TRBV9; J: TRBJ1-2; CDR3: CASSPQGGRDGYTF; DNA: TGTGCCAGCAGCCCCCAGGGGGGTAGGGATGGCTACACCTTC
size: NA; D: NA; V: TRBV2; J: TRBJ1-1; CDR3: CASSEGQGNTEAFF; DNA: TGTGCCAGCAGTGAGGGGCAGGGGAACACTGAAGCTTTCTTT
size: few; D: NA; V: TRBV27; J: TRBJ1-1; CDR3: CASSLYPGTEAFF; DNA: TGTGCCAGCAGTTTATATCCAGGGACTGAAGCTTTCTTT
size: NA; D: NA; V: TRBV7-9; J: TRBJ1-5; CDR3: CASSFGGVNQPQHF; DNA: TGTGCCAGCAGCTTCGGGGGGGTGAATCAGCCCCAGCATTTT
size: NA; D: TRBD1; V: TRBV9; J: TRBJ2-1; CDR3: CASSVVDRGQKYNEQFF; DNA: TGTGCCAGCAGCGTAGTGGACAGGGGCCAAAAATACAATGAGCAGTTCTTC
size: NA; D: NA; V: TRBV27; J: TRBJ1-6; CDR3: CASRPFFVLASRRGTSPLHF; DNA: TGTGCCAGCCGCCCTTTCTTCGTGTTGGCCTCAAGGAGGGGCACCTCACCCCTCCACTTT
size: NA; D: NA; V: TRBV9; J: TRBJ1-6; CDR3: CASSEEGNSPLHF; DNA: TGTGCCAGCAGCGAGGAGGGAAATTCACCCCTCCACTTT
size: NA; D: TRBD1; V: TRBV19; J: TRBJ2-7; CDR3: CASSIGTGPYEQYF; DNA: TGTGCCAGTAGTATAGGGACAGGGCCCTACGAGCAGTACTTC
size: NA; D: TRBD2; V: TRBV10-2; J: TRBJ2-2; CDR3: CASTLAGGRVTGELFF; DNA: TGCGCCAGCACTCTCGCGGGGGGGCGCGTCACCGGGGAGCTGTTTTTT
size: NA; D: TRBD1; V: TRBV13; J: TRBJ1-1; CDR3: CASSGFRGDTEAFF; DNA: TGTGCCAGCAGCGGGTTCAGGGGGGACACTGAAGCTTTCTTT
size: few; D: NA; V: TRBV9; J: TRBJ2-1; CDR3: CASSVNSVSTNEQFF; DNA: TGTGCCAGCAGCGTGAATAGTGTGAGCACCAATGAGCAGTTCTTC
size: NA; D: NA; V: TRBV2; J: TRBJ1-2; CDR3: CASLETVYGYTF; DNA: TGTGCCAGCCTTGAGACAGTCTATGGCTACACCTTC
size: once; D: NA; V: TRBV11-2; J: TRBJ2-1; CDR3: CASSLRETTYNEQFF; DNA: TGTGCCAGCAGCTTAAGGGAGACCACCTACAATGAGCAGTTCTTC
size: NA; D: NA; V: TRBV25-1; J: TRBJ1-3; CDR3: CASSLDSNSGNTIYF; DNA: TGTGCCAGCAGCCTGGACAGTAACTCTGGAAACACCATATATTTT
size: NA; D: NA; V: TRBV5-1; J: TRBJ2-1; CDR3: CASSLTGRDPFF; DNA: TGCGCCAGCAGCTTGACAGGGAGGGATCCGTTCTTC
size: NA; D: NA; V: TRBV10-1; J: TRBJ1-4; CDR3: CASSESRGFLEKLFF; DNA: TGCGCCAGCAGTGAGTCCAGAGGATTCTTGGAAAAACTGTTTTTT
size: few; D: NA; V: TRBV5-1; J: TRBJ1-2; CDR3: CASSSEGNLYGYTF; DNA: TGCGCCAGCAGCTCGGAGGGGAATCTCTATGGCTACACCTTC
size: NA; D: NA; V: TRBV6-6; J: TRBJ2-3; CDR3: CASRLQQGGDTQYF; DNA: TGTGCCAGCAGGCTTCAACAGGGCGGTGATACGCAGTATTTT
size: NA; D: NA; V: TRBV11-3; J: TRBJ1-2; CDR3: CASSLEGNYGYTF; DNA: TGTGCCAGCAGCTTAGAGGGCAACTATGGCTACACCTTC
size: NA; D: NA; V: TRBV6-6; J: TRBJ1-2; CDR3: CASNRQEIYGYTF; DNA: TGTGCCAGCAACCGACAGGAGATCTATGGCTACACCTTC
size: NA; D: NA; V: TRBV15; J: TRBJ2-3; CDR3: CATSRDGAASDTQYF; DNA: TGTGCCACCAGCAGAGATGGGGCAGCATCAGATACGCAGTATTTT
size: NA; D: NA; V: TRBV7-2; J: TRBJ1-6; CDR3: CASSSRDSPLHF; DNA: TGTGCCAGCAGCTCCAGGGATTCACCCCTCCACTTT
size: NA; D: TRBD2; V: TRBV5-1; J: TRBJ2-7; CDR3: CASSEGLADRREQYF; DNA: TGCGCCAGCAGCGAGGGACTAGCGGACCGCCGGGAGCAGTACTTC
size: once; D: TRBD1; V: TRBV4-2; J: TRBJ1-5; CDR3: CASSQDWVEGANQPQHF; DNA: TGTGCCAGCAGCCAAGATTGGGTGGAGGGGGCCAATCAGCCCCAGCATTTT
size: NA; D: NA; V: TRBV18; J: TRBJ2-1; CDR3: CASSPPTRGEQFF; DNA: TGTGCCAGCTCACCACCGACGCGCGGTGAGCAGTTCTTC
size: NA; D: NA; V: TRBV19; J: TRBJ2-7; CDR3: CASSSFFGTEQYF; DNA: TGTGCCAGTAGTTCATTTTTCGGGACTGAGCAGTACTTC
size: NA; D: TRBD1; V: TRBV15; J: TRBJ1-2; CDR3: CATSRDIQGNDGYTF; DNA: TGTGCCACCAGCAGAGATATACAGGGGAATGATGGCTACACCTTC
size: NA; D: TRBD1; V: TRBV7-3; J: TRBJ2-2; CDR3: CASSAGTGFAGELFF; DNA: TGTGCCAGCAGCGCCGGGACAGGCTTCGCCGGGGAGCTGTTTTTT
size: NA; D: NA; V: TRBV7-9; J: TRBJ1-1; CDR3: CASPDKGTEAFF; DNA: TGTGCCAGCCCCGACAAAGGCACTGAAGCTTTCTTT
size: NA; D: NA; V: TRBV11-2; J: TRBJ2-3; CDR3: CASSPGLGGTDTQYF; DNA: TGTGCCAGCAGCCCGGGACTCGGGGGCACAGATACGCAGTATTTT
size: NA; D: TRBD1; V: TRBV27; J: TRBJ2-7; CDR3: CASSPLTGGAAYEQYF; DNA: TGTGCCAGCAGTCCCCTGACAGGGGGGGCCGCCTACGAGCAGTACTTC
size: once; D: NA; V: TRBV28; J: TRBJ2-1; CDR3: CASSASNEQFF; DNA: TGTGCCAGCAGTGCGTCAAATGAGCAGTTCTTC
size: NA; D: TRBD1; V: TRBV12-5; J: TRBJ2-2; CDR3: CASGLFVTGTANTGELFF; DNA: TGTGCTAGTGGTTTGTTCGTGACCGGGACAGCCAACACCGGGGAGCTGTTTTTT